The present TCR beta chain was sequenced within a study of cytomegalovirus exposure and HLA in healthy donors. Findings and caveats of the study: Follow-up analysis found HLA locus-dependent TCR association rates, highest for DRB1 and lowest for HLA-C.

This clone came up a few times. The antigen remains undetermined. Germline assignment: CDR1 ENHRY and CDR2 SYGVKD. The CDR3 covers 14 residues. Deletions cut 5 bases from V and 0 bases from J, with 11 bases between. A multiplex PCR was run with 60 Vbeta primers and 13 Jbeta primers. Repertoires were generated with immunoSEQ multiplex PCR, while TCRdb's copy carries only in-frame clones and drops some. This table has about 150,000 clones, around 80% appearing once. The origin of this receptor is a woman aged 40 to 50 in good health and CMV-seronegative. The sample consisted of PBMCs. The V and J genes are TRBV10-3 and TRBJ2-7, with D possibly being TRBD2 (5 bases). The CDR3 reads CAISQDSFSYEQYF. The CDR3 DNA reads TGTGCCATCAGTCAGGACTCGTTCTCCTACGAGCAGTACTTC.